This T cell receptor beta chain was found in a study of PD-1 blockade in classical Hodgkin lymphoma. Study details: Nivolumab 3 mg/kg was given intravenously every 2 weeks.

Sequencing used immunoSEQ multiplex PCR; TCRdb keeps in-frame clones, though not all of them. The table lists roughly 96,000 clones, 93% of them singletons. Stated time point: cycle 4 day 1 (C4D1), after 6 weeks of nivolumab. In every patient, relapse followed autologous stem cell transplantation, while exposure to brentuximab vedotin differed. Study observations and caveats: Newly diagnosed patients were reported to start with lower TCR diversity than healthy donors. Researchers reported that CD4+ TCR diversity, though not CD8+, rose significantly by C4D1.

Details on this clone: The antigen is undetermined.

The V end was cut by 0 bases, the J end by 4 bases, with 13 bases between. CDR1 and CDR2 from the germline V gene are SGHRS and YFSETQ. The CDR3 length is 15 residues. This chain joins TRBV5-1 and TRBJ1-1; D perhaps matches TRBD1 (6 bases). The receptor was isolated from a human donor with classical Hodgkin lymphoma. This specimen was peripheral blood mononuclear cells (PBMCs), taken before the fourth cycle of nivolumab. The CDR3 reads CASSLGAGAVTEAFF. The DNA of the CDR3 is TGCGCCAGCAGCTTGGGTGCGGGGGCAGTCACTGAAGCTTTCTTT. The full variable domain, rest sourced from reference TRBV5-1 and TRBJ1-1, is KAGVTQTPRYLIKTRGQQVTLSCSPISGHRSVSWYQQTPGQGLQFLFEYFSETQRNKGNFPGRFSGRQFSNSRSEMNVSTLELGDSALYLCASSLGAGAVTEAFFGQGTRLTVV.